This paragraph covers one T cell receptor beta chain sequence. These data come from a study of blood T cell repertoires in COVID-19. The wider study: COVID-19 samples from acute and convalescent phases originated in the United States, Italy and Spain.

In assigning cohorts, the study relied on participant-reported clinical history. Cohort 3 donors counted as recovered after two negative PCRs, clearance, or resolved symptoms. In the original workflow: Reference gene primer amplification gave nucleated cell count estimates. Sequenced by immunoSEQ multiplex PCR; TCRdb stores in-frame clones only, minus some. V and J calls plus clone size are reproduced from that table; the DNA served to infer D and trimming. The table includes more than 150,000 clones, roughly 84% detected once. Sequenced material: PBMCs or T cells enriched from blood (not recorded which). The TCR originated in a woman aged 45-65 years who had recovered from COVID-19.

This CDR3 reads CASSYLLTTTGELFF. The CDR3, as DNA: TGTGCCAGCAGCTACCTATTAACTACCACCGGGGAGCTGTTTTTT. The chain couples TRBV5-8 to TRBJ2-2, with D unclear. Germline values: CDR1 SGHTS, CDR2 YDEGEE. This CDR3 spans 15 amino acids. With 3 bases removed from V and 4 bases from J, the gap between germline ends came to 13 bases.